This entry lists 28 T cell receptor beta chains sequenced from one sample in a study of blood T cell repertoires in COVID-19. This table comes from immunoSEQ multiplex PCR, and its TCRdb copy is limited to in-frame clones, with some not included. Of roughly 110,000 clones listed, roughly 81% were seen once; the top ten hold about 3.4%. Sequences were obtained from peripheral blood. The receptors originated from a man aged 40-55 years with acute or convalescent COVID-19.

The chain uses TRBV30 and TRBJ1-4, with 11 bases matching TRBD1. V gave up 4 bases and J gave up 7 bases; unmatched junction bases: 8. The CDR3 sequence is 15 residues long. Germline CDR1 is GTSNPN and CDR2 is SVGIG (reference sequence). Written as DNA, the CDR3 is TGTGCCTGGACCGAGGGACAGGGGGACGGTGAAAAACTGTTTTTT. The encoded protein is CAWTEGQGDGEKLFF.

The chain uses TRBV19 and TRBJ2-5, with D maybe TRBD2 (5 bases). Trimming stripped 5 bases from V and 2 bases from J, with 12 bases between. The length of the CDR3 is 14 residues. Germline CDR1 reads LNHDA; CDR2 reads SQIVND (reference sequence). In DNA, the CDR3 is TGTGCCAGTAGTGAGGGCGGAACACAAGAGACCCAGTACTTC. Its protein product is CASSEGGTQETQYF.

The chain couples TRBV20-1 to TRBJ1-2, with 8 bases aligning to TRBD1. Germline CDR1 reads DFQATT; CDR2 reads SNEGSKA (reference sequence). V was pared by 3 bases and J by 6 bases, with 0 bases of the junction left unmatched. The CDR3 covers 11 residues. The CDR3 sequence: CSARDRDGYTF. Written as DNA, the CDR3 is TGCAGTGCTAGGGACAGGGATGGCTACACCTTC.

The V gene is TRBV7-9, the J gene TRBJ1-4, with D maybe TRBD1 (6 bases). Trimming cost V 4 bases and J 4 bases, with 13 bases left between them. CDR1 and CDR2 from the germline V gene are SEHNR and FQNEAQ (reference sequence). CDR3 length: 15 amino acids. CDR3 region: CASSSEGGGNEKLFF. In nucleotides, the CDR3 is TGTGCCAGCAGCTCCGAGGGGGGGGGTAATGAAAAACTGTTTTTT.

This clone was recorded only once. The chain employs TRBV7-8 and TRBJ2-5; TRBD2 agrees at 10 bases. V lost 6 bases, J lost 2 bases, and 15 bases stayed unmatched. CDR3 size: 18 residues. In germline, CDR1 is SGHVS, CDR2 FQNEAQ. CDR3 bases: TGTGCCAGCAGTGCCGGGGGTCTAGCGGGGGATATGCAAGAGACCCAGTACTTC. Amino acids: CASSAGGLAGDMQETQYF.

This clone was recorded only once. The genes are TRBV2 and TRBJ2-3, with TRBD1 identical over 8 bases. V lost 5 bases, J lost 6 bases, and 10 bases stayed unmatched. The CDR3 is made up of 15 amino acids. Germline CDR1 is SNHLY and CDR2 is FYNNEI. In nucleotides, the CDR3 is TGTGCCAGCAGTCGCAGGGGGCAGGATGAGGATACGCAGTATTTT. It codes for CASSRRGQDEDTQYF.

The DNA for the CDR3 is TGTGCCTGGAGTAAGGGACAGGGGTCCACAGATACGCAGTATTTT. Its protein product is CAWSKGQGSTDTQYF. The V call is TRBV30, the J call TRBJ2-3; TRBD1 matches at 10 bases. Looked up from germline, CDR1 is GTSNPN and CDR2 is SVGIG (reference sequence). J gave up 2 bases and V 2 bases, and 4 bases lay outside the gene matches. CDR3 length: 15 amino acids.

This clone was detected only once. The V and J genes are TRBV7-9 and TRBJ1-3, with D possibly matching TRBD1 (6 bases). V lost 4 bases to trimming and J lost 1 base, with 11 bases between them. Germline V gives CDR1 SEHNR, CDR2 FQNEAQ (reference sequence). The CDR3 spans 15 residues. The CDR3 coding sequence is TGTGCCAGCAGCTCGGACAGCTCATCTGGAAACACCATATATTTT. This sequence encodes CASSSDSSSGNTIYF. The variable domain in full, completed from reference TRBV7-9 and TRBJ1-3, reads DTGVSQNPRHKITKRGQNVTFRCDPISEHNRLYWYRQTLGQGPEFLTYFQNEAQLEKSRLLSDRFSAERPKGSFSTLEIQRTEQGDSAMYLCASSSDSSSGNTIYFGEGSWLTVV.

This clone has a handful of counts. The rearrangement links TRBV5-1 to TRBJ2-2; 7 bases line up with TRBD1. From germline, CDR1 is SGHRS and CDR2 YFSETQ. The CDR3 spans 15 residues. J gave up 7 bases and V 8 bases, and 14 bases lay outside the gene matches. The CDR3 DNA reads TGCGCCAGTCAATCCCGGACAGGAGAGGACGGGGAGCTGTTTTTT. Encoded protein: CASQSRTGEDGELFF.

The rearrangement uses TRBV13 and TRBJ2-7; TRBD2 aligns across 12 bases. The CDR3 has 16 amino acids. After removal of 2 bases from V and 3 bases from J, the junction contained 5 bases not matched to a gene. Germline V gives CDR1 PRHDT, CDR2 FYEKMQ (reference sequence). CDR3 sequence reads: CASSLQGLAGSYEQYF. In DNA form, the CDR3 reads TGTGCCAGCAGCTTACAAGGACTAGCGGGGAGCTACGAGCAGTACTTC.

This rearrangement joins TRBV2 to TRBJ2-2; 9 bases fit TRBD2. CDR1 SNHLY and CDR2 FYNNEI come from the germline V gene. V lost 6 bases to trimming and J lost 7 bases; unmatched junction nucleotides: 9. This CDR3 is built from 15 residues. CDR3 protein: CASRLPRGGHGELFF. Here the CDR3 DNA reads TGTGCCAGCAGGTTACCGCGGGGGGGCCACGGGGAGCTGTTTTTT.

This clone was detected only once. The V gene is TRBV25-1, the J gene TRBJ1-3; no firm D call. Trimming removed 7 bases from V and 3 bases from J, with 10 bases in between. The germline V gene has CDR1 MGHDK and CDR2 SYGVNS. The CDR3 extends over 13 amino acids. CDR3 residues: CASTEGSGNTIYF. In DNA, the CDR3 is TGTGCCAGCACGGAGGGCAGTGGAAACACCATATATTTT.

The chain combines TRBV3-1 (or the pseudogene TRBV3-2) with TRBJ2-2; 10 positions agree with TRBD2. V lost 3 bases to trimming and J lost 6 bases; unmatched junction nucleotides: 4. Germline loops: CDR1 LGHDT, CDR2 YNNKEL (reference sequence). CDR3 size: 15 residues. For the CDR3, the DNA is TGTGCCAGCAGCCAGGCTAGCGGGGGCCCCGGGGAGCTGTTTTTT. Its translation: CASSQASGGPGELFF.

This sequence joins TRBV6-5 and TRBJ2-7; D may be TRBD1 (5 bases). CDR3 length equals 13 residues. V dropped 7 bases and J dropped 9 bases, with 19 bases sitting between them. Germline CDR1 reads MNHEY; CDR2 reads SVGAGI. As DNA, the CDR3 is TGTGCCAGCATTGGCGACAGTATTGAAGGGCAGTACTTC. Protein: CASIGDSIEGQYF.

The CDR3 DNA reads as TGTGCCAGCAGCTTCCCGACTAGCGGGGGGCCCACAGATACGCAGTATTTT. This sequence encodes CASSFPTSGGPTDTQYF. This chain uses TRBV9 with TRBJ2-3; 13 nucleotides align to TRBD2. Per the germline V gene, CDR1 is SGDLS and CDR2 is YYNGEE. The CDR3 sequence is 17 residues long. V lost 4 bases to trimming and J lost 2 bases; unmatched junction nucleotides: 7.

This clone was counted only a few times. The chain links TRBV10-3 to TRBJ2-3; TRBD1 matches 7 bases. Germline V CDR1 and CDR2: ENHRY, SYGVKD. This CDR3 comprises 17 residues. J lost 0 bases, V lost 4 bases, and 10 bases had no gene match. The CDR3: CAISARQGRSSTDTQYF. In DNA form, the CDR3 reads TGTGCCATCAGTGCCCGACAGGGAAGAAGTAGCACAGATACGCAGTATTTT.

The rearrangement uses TRBV7-6 and TRBJ1-1; tentatively, D is TRBD1 (5 bases). Germline loops: CDR1 SGHVS, CDR2 FNYEAQ. Trimming pared 3 bases from V and 1 base from J, leaving 15 bases between. The length of the CDR3 is 16 residues. The CDR3 DNA reads as TGTGCCAGCAGCTTCTTACCTAGCGGGGGGAACACTGAAGCTTTCTTT. Translated, it gives CASSFLPSGGNTEAFF. Full variable domain (outside the CDR3, taken from reference TRBV7-6 and TRBJ1-1): GAGVSQSPRYKVTKRGQDVALRCDPISGHVSLYWYRQALGQGPEFLTYFNYEAQQDKSGLPNDRFSAERPEGSISTLTIQRTEQRDSAMYRCASSFLPSGGNTEAFFGQGTRLTVV.

The CDR3: CASSVETGRGGYTF. The CDR3 DNA follows: TGTGCCAGCAGCGTAGAAACAGGAAGGGGTGGCTACACCTTC. The chain links TRBV9 to TRBJ1-2, with a weak D call TRBD1 (5 bases). The V end lost 0 bases, the J end lost 7 bases, and 13 bases lay between the germline ends. Germline V lookup: CDR1 SGDLS, CDR2 YYNGEE. This CDR3 is built from 14 residues.

The CDR3 nucleotides are TGCGCCAGCAGCCAAGGTCAGGGCAGCACAGATACGCAGTATTTT. Its translation is CASSQGQGSTDTQYF. The rearrangement uses TRBV4-3 and TRBJ2-3; D is possibly TRBD1 (5 bases). Germline assignment: CDR1 LGHNA and CDR2 YSLEER. The CDR3 length is 15 residues. V lost 1 base and J 0 bases, leaving 8 bases between the germline ends.

This clone has just a few counts. V usage is TRBV7-2 and J usage is TRBJ1-1; D gene ambiguous. This CDR3 comprises 13 residues. V lost 6 bases to trimming and J lost 2 bases, with 10 bases between them. CDR1 is SGHTA, CDR2 FQGNSA, per germline. CDR3 sequence: CASSQQSNTEAFF. The CDR3 coding sequence is TGTGCCAGCAGTCAACAGAGCAACACTGAAGCTTTCTTT. Looking up the rest from reference TRBV7-2 and TRBJ1-1 gives the full variable domain: GAGVSQSPSNKVTEKGKDVELRCDPISGHTALYWYRQSLGQGLEFLIYFQGNSAPDKSGLPSDRFSAERTGGSVSTLTIQRTQQEDSAVYLCASSQQSNTEAFFGQGTRLTVV.

The V and J genes are TRBV4-1 and TRBJ1-5; D unclear. The V and J ends lost 3 bases and 5 bases respectively, with 14 bases between them. The CDR3 is 15 amino acids. Germline lookup yields CDR1 MGHRA and CDR2 YSYEKL. The DNA of the CDR3 is TGCGCCAGCAGCCACAACTGGGCAGGTGATCAGCCCCAGCATTTT. Its protein product is CASSHNWAGDQPQHF.

The chain recombines TRBV4-1 with TRBJ2-2; 9 nucleotides match TRBD1. Trimming removed 0 bases from V and 4 bases from J; junction bases left unmatched: 6. The CDR3 covers 17 residues. Germline assignment: CDR1 MGHRA and CDR2 YSYEKL. The CDR3 is CASSQDQTGGFTGELFF. The CDR3 DNA reads TGCGCCAGCAGCCAAGATCAGACAGGGGGGTTCACCGGGGAGCTGTTTTTT.

This clone has just one count. The V and J genes are TRBV7-3 and TRBJ2-3, with TRBD1 matching over 8 bases. CDR3 length equals 12 residues. Germline CDR1 reads SGHTA; CDR2 reads FQGTGA. V trimming: 6 bases; J trimming: 9 bases; junction bases outside the gene matches: 5. The CDR3, as DNA: TGTGCCAGCAGTTATGGACAGGGAACGCAGTATTTT. Its translation: CASSYGQGTQYF.

A single count supports this clone. The chain carries TRBV19 and TRBJ1-5; D is unresolved. CDR1 LNHDA and CDR2 SQIVND come from the germline V gene (reference sequence). V lost 6 bases and J lost 0, with 9 bases in between. This CDR3 region has 14 residues. The CDR3 DNA reads TGTGCCAGTAGCTCAGACTATAGCAATCAGCCCCAGCATTTT. This encodes CASSSDYSNQPQHF.

This chain uses TRBV5-1 with TRBJ2-5, with D perhaps matching TRBD2 (6 bases). This CDR3 spans 14 amino acids. Trimming removed 3 bases from V and 1 base from J, with 10 bases in between. CDR1 is SGHRS, CDR2 YFSETQ, per germline. CDR3: CASSWKGLQETQYF. The CDR3 coding sequence is TGCGCCAGCAGCTGGAAGGGACTCCAAGAGACCCAGTACTTC.

CDR3 in DNA: TGTGCCTCCAGGGACAGTCTCAGCTCCTACGAGCAGTACTTC. It specifies CASRDSLSSYEQYF. The chain joins TRBV19 to TRBJ2-7, with 7 bases matching TRBD1. The germline gives CDR1 LNHDA, CDR2 SQIVND (reference sequence). V dropped 11 bases and J dropped 0; count of bases not matched to a gene: 10. CDR3 size: 14 residues. Full variable domain (remainder filled in from reference TRBV19 and TRBJ2-7): DGGITQSPKYLFRKEGQNVTLSCEQNLNHDAMYWYRQDPGQGLRLIYYSQIVNDFQKGDIAEGYSVSREKKESFPLTVTSAQKNPTAFYLCASRDSLSSYEQYFGPGTRLTVT.

The V gene is TRBV11-2, the J gene TRBJ2-1; D may be TRBD1 (5 bases). This CDR3 comprises 13 residues. CDR1 is SGHAT and CDR2 is FQNNGV in the germline V gene. The V and J ends lost 1 base and 5 bases respectively, with 6 bases between them. CDR3: CASSLGQHNEQFF. The CDR3 nucleotides are TGTGCCAGCAGCTTAGGACAGCACAATGAGCAGTTCTTC.

V gene TRBV9 combines with J gene TRBJ2-3; TRBD2 aligns across 13 bases. This CDR3 contains 18 residues. Trimming cost V 0 bases and J 5 bases; bases outside gene matches: 9. Per the germline V gene, CDR1 is SGDLS and CDR2 is YYNGEE. CDR3 coding DNA: TGTGCCAGCAGCGTAGGTTGGACTAGCGGGGGAGGTGGAGATACGCAGTATTTT. This sequence encodes CASSVGWTSGGGGDTQYF.